Below, 8 T cell receptor beta chains from the same sample are listed, as sequenced in a study of OX40 agonist ivuxolimab in advanced cancers. The method was immunoSEQ multiplex PCR; TCRdb's version includes in-frame clones alone and lacks a portion of them. Among about 28,000 clones listed, around 86% were seen once. The sample consisted of CD4+ or CD8+ T cells sorted from blood, taken in a trial of the OX40 agonist ivuxolimab. The source is an adult with an advanced solid tumor such as melanoma, head and neck, liver or kidney cancer.

This chain uses TRBV23-1 with TRBJ2-3, with D possibly being TRBD1 (5 bases). TRBV23-1 is classed as an ORF, of uncertain function. The CDR3 runs to 18 residues. The V gene lost 0 bases and the J gene lost 2 bases, with 18 bases spanning the gap. CDR3 in DNA: TGCGCCAGCAGTCAATCTCTTGTGAGAAGGGGTTACACAGATACGCAGTATTTT. This sequence encodes CASSQSLVRRGYTDTQYF.

There are a few counts of this clone. This chain uses TRBV19 with TRBJ1-5; D is ambiguous. Between the trimmed V and J ends, which lost 5 bases and 2 bases, there was a span of 1 base. This CDR3 has 11 residues. Germline assignment: CDR1 LNHDA and CDR2 SQIVND (reference sequence). The CDR3 region is CASSGNQPQHF. The CDR3 DNA is TGTGCCAGTAGTGGCAATCAGCCCCAGCATTTT. The full variable domain, with the rest looked up from reference TRBV19 and TRBJ1-5, is DGGITQSPKYLFRKEGQNVTLSCEQNLNHDAMYWYRQDPGQGLRLIYYSQIVNDFQKGDIAEGYSVSREKKESFPLTVTSAQKNPTAFYLCASSGNQPQHFGDGTRLSIL.

The V call is TRBV7-9, the J call TRBJ2-3; tentative D call: TRBD2 (6 bases). CDR1 is SEHNR and CDR2 is FQNEAQ in the germline V gene (reference sequence). V dropped 5 bases and J dropped 3 bases, with 12 bases sitting between them. This CDR3 is built from 14 residues. The CDR3: CASSPRLVTDTQYF. CDR3 in DNA: TGTGCCAGCAGCCCTCGACTAGTTACAGATACGCAGTATTTT.

The rearrangement uses TRBV11-2 and TRBJ2-5; 9 bases fit TRBD1. The J call may be incorrect, as the DNA end agrees better with TRBJ2-7. The CDR3 runs 15 residues. CDR1 is SGHAT, CDR2 FQNNGV, per germline. CDR3 protein: CASSIPGQGAYEQYF. The CDR3 nucleotides read TGTGCCAGCAGCATACCGGGACAGGGAGCCTACGAGCAGTACTTC.

The chain uses TRBV30 and TRBJ2-1; the match to TRBD2 covers 8 bases. Trimming removed 0 bases from V and 7 bases from J; junction bases left unmatched: 5. CDR3 length: 14 residues. The germline CDR1 and CDR2 sequences are GTSNPN and SVGIG (reference sequence). Here the CDR3 DNA reads TGTGCCTGGAGTGTTGCGGGAGGAGGGAATGAGCAGTTCTTC. Translated: CAWSVAGGGNEQFF.

The V call is TRBV28, the J call TRBJ2-3; no clear D. Germline CDR1 and CDR2: MDHEN and SYDVKM. The CDR3 has 13 residues. Trimming shortened V by 1 base and J by 6 bases, and 8 bases separated the two germline ends. This chain's CDR3 is CASSLYSGDTQYF. In nucleotides, the CDR3 is TGTGCCAGCAGTTTATATTCCGGGGATACGCAGTATTTT. Full variable domain (outside the CDR3, taken from reference TRBV28 and TRBJ2-3): DVKVTQSSRYLVKRTGEKVFLECVQDMDHENMFWYRQDPGLGLRLIYFSYDVKMKEKGDIPEGYSVSREKKERFSLILESASTNQTSMYLCASSLYSGDTQYFGPGTRLTVL.

The chain links TRBV7-8 to TRBJ2-7; 11 bases are shared with TRBD2. V was pared by 5 bases and J by 6 bases, with 9 bases of the junction left unmatched. This CDR3 spans 15 amino acids. CDR1 SGHVS and CDR2 FQNEAQ come from the germline V gene. Here the CDR3 reads CASSTPTSGNVEQYF. CDR3 in DNA: TGTGCCAGCAGCACACCGACTAGCGGGAATGTCGAGCAGTACTTC.

V gene TRBV28 combines with J gene TRBJ2-1; perhaps TRBD1 as D (6 bases). Trimming took off 6 bases at V and 6 bases at J, with 9 bases between the two ends. In germline, CDR1 is MDHEN, CDR2 SYDVKM. This CDR3 is built from 12 residues. CDR3 coding DNA: TGTGCCAGCAGCGCGGACAGCAATGAGCAGTTCTTC. It encodes CASSADSNEQFF.